This entry lists 27 T cell receptor beta chains sequenced from one sample in a study of response to subunit inactivated influenza vaccine. Each CDR3 protein is one row after TCRdb ran MiXCR on the RT-PCR reads. The repertoire has about 700,000 distinct CDR3 sequences, 11% to 15% of them found once; the top ten carry 6.5% to 8.5%. The specimen was PBMCs from blood, collected less than 15 days before vaccination. These TCRs come from a man aged 45 to 65 who received an inactivated influenza vaccine.

This sequence joins TRBV12-5 and TRBJ2-1, with D perhaps assigned TRBD1 or TRBD2 (6 bases each). The CDR3 runs 17 residues. V was pared by 0 bases and J by 1 base, with 13 bases between. The germline gives CDR1 LGHNT, CDR2 FRNRAP. This CDR3 is CASGLVLGGQSYNEQFF. The CDR3 DNA reads as TGTGCTAGTGGTTTGGTATTGGGAGGACAGTCCTACAATGAGCAGTTCTTC.

This clonotype is a singleton in its sample. J is TRBJ2-5 and V is TRBV24-1; TRBD2 matches 15 bases. CDR1 is KGHDR, CDR2 SFDVKD, per germline. This CDR3 contains 17 residues. After removal of 3 bases from V and 3 bases from J, the junction contained 4 bases not matched to a gene. This CDR3 reads CATSDIRTSGGEETQYF. The CDR3 nucleotides read TGTGCCACCAGTGATATACGGACTAGCGGGGGGGAAGAGACCCAGTACTTC.

V is TRBV27 and J is TRBJ2-2, with TRBD1 matching 9 bases. This CDR3 has 14 amino acids. Per germline, CDR1 MNHEY and CDR2 SMNVEV (reference sequence). V trimming: 7 bases; J trimming: 5 bases; junction bases outside the gene matches: 5. The CDR3 DNA is TGTGCCAGCATGGGACAGGGCCTGACCGGGGAGCTGTTTTTT. The encoded protein is CASMGQGLTGELFF.

This clonotype has only a few counts. The chain combines TRBV4-2 with TRBJ2-2, with TRBD2 identical over 13 bases. J was trimmed by 9 bases and V by 0 bases; bases with no gene match: 4. This CDR3 contains 16 residues. Per germline, CDR1 LGHNA and CDR2 YNFKEQ. The CDR3 sequence: CASSQELAGGPRELFF. The CDR3 DNA is TGTGCCAGCAGCCAAGAACTAGCGGGGGGGCCGAGGGAGCTGTTTTTT.

This clonotype turned up a few times. The chain uses TRBV20-1 and TRBJ1-1, with no clear D. Germline V gene data show CDR1 as DFQATT and CDR2 as SNEGSKA (reference sequence). Trimming left V 0 bases short and J 3 bases short, with 11 bases between. This CDR3 contains 14 residues. The CDR3 DNA sequence: TGCAGTGCTAGAGATTATCGGGTCGACACTGAAGCTTTCTTT. Protein product: CSARDYRVDTEAFF.

The V and J genes are TRBV9 and TRBJ1-1; TRBD1 matches at 7 bases. Per germline, CDR1 SGDLS and CDR2 YYNGEE. The CDR3 totals 17 residues. Unmatched junction bases numbered 15, after V lost 3 bases and J lost 4 bases. The CDR3 bases are TGTGCCAGCAGCGAACCGCTTTACAGGGGATTGGGCACTGAAGCTTTCTTT. Protein product: CASSEPLYRGLGTEAFF.

The DNA of the CDR3 is TGTGCCAGCAGAACAGGGGGGCGTTCAGATACGCAGTATTTT. Translating it yields CASRTGGRSDTQYF. This chain joins TRBV19 and TRBJ2-3, with 8 bases lining up with TRBD1. There are 14 residues in the CDR3. V lost 9 bases, J lost 4 bases, and 9 bases stayed unmatched. The germline gives CDR1 LNHDA, CDR2 SQIVND (reference sequence).

This clonotype was observed a handful of times. V is TRBV6-4 and J is TRBJ2-3; 7 bases map to TRBD2. This CDR3 is built from 23 residues. Trimming took 5 bases from V and 3 from J; bases not matched to a gene: 32. Germline loops: CDR1 MRHNA, CDR2 SNTAGT. The CDR3 region is CASSPHERDERDLSGGRTDTQYF. DNA for the CDR3: TGTGCCAGCAGTCCCCACGAGAGGGATGAGCGGGACCTCTCCGGGGGTCGGACAGATACGCAGTATTTT.

This sequence joins TRBV6-2 or TRBV6-3 and TRBJ2-1; a weak D match, TRBD2 (6 bases). This CDR3 spans 15 amino acids. The germline V and J ends were trimmed by 1 base and 7 bases, with 14 bases remaining between them. Germline lookup yields CDR1 MNHEY and CDR2 SVGEGT. The CDR3 region is CASSYYSGLRNEQFF. In DNA form, the CDR3 reads TGTGCCAGCAGTTACTATAGCGGACTTAGGAATGAGCAGTTCTTC.

This clonotype was detected ten times or more. The chain recombines TRBV15 with TRBJ2-3; 13 positions match TRBD2. Losses at the gene ends were 0 bases for V and 8 bases for J; bases not matched to a gene: 8. Looked up from germline, CDR1 is LNHNV and CDR2 is YYDKDF (reference sequence). The CDR3 sequence is 17 residues long. CDR3 sequence reads: CATSRDGLAGEVGTQYF. CDR3 in DNA: TGTGCCACCAGCAGAGATGGACTAGCGGGGGAGGTCGGTACGCAGTATTTT.

The chain is built from TRBV6-2 or TRBV6-3 and TRBJ2-7; D possibly matches TRBD1 or TRBD2 (6 bases each). Germline V gives CDR1 MNHEY, CDR2 SVGEGT. The CDR3 length is 18 residues. The ends were cut back, 6 bases at V and 2 bases at J, with 26 bases in the middle. The CDR3 bases are TGTGCCAGCAGCCAACCTTCCGAAGGGGGGATAAGAACCTACGAGCAGTACTTC. Protein product: CASSQPSEGGIRTYEQYF.

This clonotype appeared many times. The V call is TRBV7-8, the J call TRBJ2-1; TRBD2 matches at 9 bases. Per the germline V gene, CDR1 is SGHVS and CDR2 is FQNEAQ. The junction had 6 bases not matched to a gene; V was cut back by 0 bases and J by 0 bases. The CDR3 contains 18 residues. The CDR3: CASSLASLAGSSYNEQFF. The CDR3 DNA is TGTGCCAGCAGCTTAGCAAGCCTAGCGGGGAGCTCCTACAATGAGCAGTTCTTC.

V gene TRBV7-3 combines with J gene TRBJ2-1; TRBD2 matches at 9 bases. The CDR3 has 16 amino acids. With 5 bases clipped from V and 9 bases from J, the junction kept 14 bases outside the gene matches. Germline V gene data show CDR1 as SGHTA and CDR2 as FQGTGA. The CDR3 loop reads CASSPDGSGRGGEQFF. Written as DNA, the CDR3 is TGTGCCAGCAGCCCCGACGGTAGCGGGAGAGGTGGTGAGCAGTTCTTC.

V usage is TRBV6-1 and J usage is TRBJ1-5; a possible D gene is TRBD1 (5 bases). The CDR3 runs to 14 residues. Between the trimmed V and J ends, which lost 5 bases and 4 bases, there was a span of 12 bases. Germline CDR1 MNHNS, CDR2 SASEGT. The CDR3 DNA is TGTGCCAGCAGTACCGTTGGGGGGAATCAGCCCCAGCATTTT. This encodes CASSTVGGNQPQHF.

This clonotype was seen more than once but under ten times. J is TRBJ2-2 and V is TRBV9, with a weak D call TRBD1 (5 bases). V lost 2 bases and J lost 7, with 15 bases in between. Germline V CDR1 and CDR2: SGDLS, YYNGEE. This CDR3 spans 15 amino acids. CDR3 DNA: TGTGCCAGCAGCGTCCAGCTCACGACAGACGGGGAGCTGTTTTTT. It encodes CASSVQLTTDGELFF.

The J gene is TRBJ2-7, the V gene TRBV3-1; TRBD2 is a possible D gene (7 bases). CDR1 is LGHDT and CDR2 is YNNKEL in the germline V gene (reference sequence). V was cut by 5 bases and J by 2 bases, with 16 bases left in between. This CDR3 is built from 15 residues. The CDR3 sequence is CASSTWRGGTYEQYF. The CDR3 DNA is TGTGCCAGCAGCACCTGGAGGGGGGGCACCTACGAGCAGTACTTC.

This clonotype has only a few counts. This chain connects TRBV29-1 to TRBJ2-5; maybe TRBD1 (5 bases). Germline-derived CDR1 and CDR2 are SQVTM and ANQGSEA. V lost 3 bases, J lost 5 bases, and 10 bases lay in between. This CDR3 is 12 amino acids long. In DNA form, the CDR3 reads TGCAGCGTTGATGCAGGGCTGGAGACCCAGTACTTC. This encodes CSVDAGLETQYF.

This clonotype was seen a few times. Here the CDR3 reads CASSLRGQGSGNTIYF. CDR3 in DNA: TGCGCCAGCAGCTTGAGGGGACAGGGATCCGGAAACACCATATATTTT. The V and J genes are TRBV5-1 and TRBJ1-3, with TRBD1 matching 9 bases. The CDR3 contains 16 residues. The germline V gene encodes CDR1 SGHRS and CDR2 YFSETQ. V lost 1 base, J lost 4 bases, and 6 bases stayed unmatched.

V and J are TRBV6-1 and TRBJ2-2; no clear D gene. The V and J ends lost 7 bases and 3 bases respectively, with 9 bases between them. Germline-derived CDR1 and CDR2 are MNHNS and SASEGT. The CDR3 runs 13 residues. Written as DNA, the CDR3 is TGTGCCAGCAATATTGGTGACACCGGGGAGCTGTTTTTT. It codes for CASNIGDTGELFF.

This clonotype turned up a few times. This chain links TRBV5-1 with TRBJ2-1; D may correspond to TRBD1 or TRBD2 (6 bases each). V lost 2 bases to trimming and J lost 9 bases, with 18 bases between them. This CDR3 is 15 amino acids long. Germline-derived CDR1 and CDR2 are SGHRS and YFSETQ. CDR3 amino acids: CASSLQPDGGGEQFF. The CDR3 DNA follows: TGCGCCAGCAGCTTACAGCCAGATGGAGGGGGTGAGCAGTTCTTC.

The rearrangement uses TRBV7-9 and TRBJ1-1; 8 bases are shared with TRBD1. Germline loops: CDR1 SEHNR, CDR2 FQNEAQ (reference sequence). CDR3 length: 14 residues. Germline trimming cut 7 bases from V and 2 bases from J; bases unmatched to any gene: 6. In nucleotides, the CDR3 is TGTGCCAGCATGAGACAGGGGATCAACACTGAAGCTTTCTTT. Residues: CASMRQGINTEAFF.

This clonotype was detected many times. The chain uses TRBV28 and TRBJ1-5; tentatively, D is TRBD1 (5 bases). Between the trimmed V and J ends, which lost 6 bases and 0 bases, there was a span of 9 bases. The CDR3 extends over 14 amino acids. Germline V gene lookup returns CDR1 MDHEN and CDR2 SYDVKM. The CDR3 loop is CASRRQYSNQPQHF. In DNA, the CDR3 is TGTGCCAGCAGGAGACAGTATAGCAATCAGCCCCAGCATTTT.

The genes are TRBV10-3 and TRBJ2-7; 7 bases are a match to TRBD1. The junction had 4 bases not matched to a gene; V was cut back by 5 bases and J by 0 bases. CDR1 and CDR2 (germline): ENHRY, SYGVKD. The CDR3 has 14 residues. CDR3 coding DNA: TGTGCCATCAGTCACCGGGACAGCTCCTACGAGCAGTACTTC. Translated, it gives CAISHRDSSYEQYF.

There are a few counts of this clonotype. The genes are TRBV11-2 and TRBJ2-3; tentatively, D is TRBD2 (6 bases). The CDR3 contains 16 residues. The ends were cut back, 4 bases at V and 3 bases at J, with 17 bases in the middle. The germline CDR1 and CDR2 sequences are SGHAT and FQNNGV. CDR3: CASSSLAGFWTDTQYF. CDR3 DNA sequence: TGTGCCAGCAGCTCTCTTGCGGGGTTTTGGACAGATACGCAGTATTTT.

In this sample, this clonotype turned up many times. CDR3 residues: CATSRDRVYSNQPQHF. CDR3 DNA: TGTGCCACCAGCAGGGACAGGGTTTATAGCAATCAGCCCCAGCATTTT. The chain employs TRBV15 and TRBJ1-5, with TRBD1 matching 8 bases. This CDR3 comprises 16 residues. The germline V gene encodes CDR1 LNHNV and CDR2 YYDKDF (reference sequence). The J segment lost 0 bases and the V segment lost 3 bases, leaving 4 bases of the junction unmatched.

This clonotype was seen a handful of times. The chain carries TRBV4-3 and TRBJ2-1; 8 nucleotides agree with TRBD1. CDR3 length: 16 residues. Trimming removed 0 bases from V and 0 bases from J; junction bases left unmatched: 1. Germline-derived CDR1 and CDR2 are LGHNA and YSLEER. The CDR3 coding sequence is TGCGCCAGCAGCCAAGATACAGGGGGCTCCTACAATGAGCAGTTCTTC. It translates to CASSQDTGGSYNEQFF.

The sample holds many counts of this clonotype. This chain connects TRBV9 to TRBJ2-1, with a tentative D call TRBD1 (6 bases). Trimming stripped 4 bases from V and 0 bases from J, with 11 bases between. The germline CDR1 and CDR2 sequences are SGDLS and YYNGEE. The CDR3 has 15 amino acids. CDR3 loop: CASSPTGSSYNEQFF. Written as DNA, the CDR3 is TGTGCCAGCAGCCCCACAGGGAGCTCCTACAATGAGCAGTTCTTC.